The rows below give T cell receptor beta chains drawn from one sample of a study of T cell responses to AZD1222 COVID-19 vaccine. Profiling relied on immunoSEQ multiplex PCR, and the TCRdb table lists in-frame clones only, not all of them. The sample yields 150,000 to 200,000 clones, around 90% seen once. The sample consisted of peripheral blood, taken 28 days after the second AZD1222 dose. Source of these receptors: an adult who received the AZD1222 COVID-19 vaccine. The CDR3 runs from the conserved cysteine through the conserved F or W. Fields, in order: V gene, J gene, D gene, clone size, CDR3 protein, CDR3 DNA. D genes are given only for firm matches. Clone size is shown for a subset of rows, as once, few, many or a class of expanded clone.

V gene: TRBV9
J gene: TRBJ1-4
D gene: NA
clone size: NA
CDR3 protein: CASSVLETTNEKLFF
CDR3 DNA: TGTGCCAGCAGCGTCCTCGAGACAACTAATGAAAAACTGTTTTTT

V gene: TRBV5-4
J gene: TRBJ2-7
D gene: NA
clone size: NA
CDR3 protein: CASSLDPNAYEQYF
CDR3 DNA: TGTGCCAGCAGCTTGGACCCGAATGCCTACGAGCAGTACTTC

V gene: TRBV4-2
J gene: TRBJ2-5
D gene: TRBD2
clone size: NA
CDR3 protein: CASSHSPGLAGGETQYF
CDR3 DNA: TGTGCCAGCAGCCACTCACCGGGACTAGCGGGAGGAGAGACCCAGTACTTC

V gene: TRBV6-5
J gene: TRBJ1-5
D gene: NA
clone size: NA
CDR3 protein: CASSRGSGPDQPQHF
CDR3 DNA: TGTGCCAGCAGTAGGGGCAGCGGGCCGGATCAGCCCCAGCATTTT

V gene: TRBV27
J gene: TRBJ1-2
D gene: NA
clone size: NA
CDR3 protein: CASSLLRAPNYGYTF
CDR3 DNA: TGTGCCAGCAGTTTACTGAGGGCTCCAAACTATGGCTACACCTTC

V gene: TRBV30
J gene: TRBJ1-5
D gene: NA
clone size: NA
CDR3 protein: CAWSEGNQPQHF
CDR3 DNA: TGTGCCTGGAGTGAAGGGAATCAGCCCCAGCATTTT

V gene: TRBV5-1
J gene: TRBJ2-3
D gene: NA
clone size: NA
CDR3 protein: CASSPPGQGGTDTQYF
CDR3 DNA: TGCGCCAGCAGCCCCCCCGGCCAGGGAGGTACAGATACGCAGTATTTT

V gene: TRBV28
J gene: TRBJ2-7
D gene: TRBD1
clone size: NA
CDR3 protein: CASRPGTGSYEQYF
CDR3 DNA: TGTGCCAGCAGGCCCGGGACAGGGTCCTACGAGCAGTACTTC

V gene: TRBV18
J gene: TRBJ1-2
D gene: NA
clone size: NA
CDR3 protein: CASSPQDYGYTF
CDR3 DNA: TGTGCCAGCTCACCTCAGGACTATGGCTACACCTTC

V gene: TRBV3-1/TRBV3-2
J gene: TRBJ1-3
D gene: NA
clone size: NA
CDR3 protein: CASSLFPGLSGNTIYF
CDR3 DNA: TGTGCCAGCAGCCTGTTCCCCGGTCTCTCTGGAAACACCATATATTTT

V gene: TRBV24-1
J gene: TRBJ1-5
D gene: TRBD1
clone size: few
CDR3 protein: CATSETGAHQPQHF
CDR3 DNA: TGTGCCACCAGTGAGACAGGGGCTCATCAGCCCCAGCATTTT

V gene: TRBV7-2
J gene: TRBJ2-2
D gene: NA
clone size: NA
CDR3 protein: CASSLDWLNTGEPFF
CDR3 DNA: TGTGCCAGCAGCTTAGATTGGCTGAACACCGGGGAGCCGTTTTTT